One and the same sample provided the 17 T cell receptor beta chains below, sequenced in a study of ipilimumab plus nivolumab after autologous stem cell transplantation. Sequencing used immunoSEQ multiplex PCR; TCRdb keeps in-frame clones, though not all of them. The sample has roughly 11,000 clones, 69% seen once. The source was PBMCs, collected in a trial of ipilimumab plus nivolumab as post-transplant consolidation. These TCRs come from a male donor with diffuse large B-cell lymphoma.

This clone is medium-sized by share. The chain recombines TRBV7-9 with TRBJ1-1, with 8 bases lining up with TRBD1. V was pared by 5 bases and J by 6 bases, with 11 bases of the junction left unmatched. This CDR3 comprises 15 residues. Germline V lookup: CDR1 SEHNR, CDR2 FQNEAQ (reference sequence). The CDR3 DNA is TGTGCCAGCAGCCCGGGGGCAGGGGGCGCGCCTGAAGCTTTCTTT. Protein product: CASSPGAGGAPEAFF.

The V gene is TRBV4-1, the J gene TRBJ2-3; a weak D match, TRBD2 (5 bases). The CDR3 is 17 amino acids. V dropped 0 bases and J dropped 0 bases, with 13 bases sitting between them. Germline V gene lookup returns CDR1 MGHRA and CDR2 YSYEKL. The CDR3 DNA sequence: TGCGCCAGCAGCCAAGATGGACTCGGCGGAAGCACAGATACGCAGTATTTT. Residues: CASSQDGLGGSTDTQYF.

The chain couples TRBV18 to TRBJ2-5; TRBD1 matches at 7 bases. V was clipped by 3 bases and J by 4 bases; unmatched bases: 11. This CDR3 region has 16 residues. CDR1 is KGHSH and CDR2 is LQKENI in the germline V gene. The CDR3, as DNA: TGTGCCAGCTCACCTTCTCGACAGGGCGCCCGAGAGACCCAGTACTTC. This translates into CASSPSRQGARETQYF. Full variable domain (rest looked up from reference TRBV18 and TRBJ2-5): NAGVMQNPRHLVRRRGQEARLRCSPMKGHSHVYWYRQLPEEGLKFMVYLQKENIIDESGMPKERFSAEFPKEGPSILRIQQVVRGDSAAYFCASSPSRQGARETQYFGPGTRLLVL.

The chain combines TRBV5-1 with TRBJ1-3; D remains unclear. V lost 6 bases, J lost 0 bases, and 16 bases lay in between. The CDR3 loop spans 16 amino acids. Germline V lookup: CDR1 SGHRS, CDR2 YFSETQ. CDR3 bases: TGCGCCAGCAAGGCCAGACCCATAGACTCTGGAAACACCATATATTTT. This sequence encodes CASKARPIDSGNTIYF.

This clone appeared a few times. The chain joins TRBV7-8 to TRBJ1-2; D unclear. Germline-derived CDR1 and CDR2 are SGHVS and FQNEAQ. This CDR3 region has 13 residues. V was trimmed by 5 bases and J by 7 bases, leaving 14 bases between them. CDR3 DNA: TGTGCCAGCAGCCAAGGACCAGCTGTTGGCTACACCTTC. Protein sequence: CASSQGPAVGYTF.

The genes are TRBV7-9 and TRBJ1-2, with D perhaps TRBD1 (6 bases). Trimming removed 5 bases from V and 0 bases from J, with 22 bases in between. The CDR3 extends over 18 amino acids. Germline V lookup: CDR1 SEHNR, CDR2 FQNEAQ (reference sequence). This CDR3 reads CASSRNRRGQAANYGYTF. In nucleotides, the CDR3 is TGTGCCAGCAGCCGAAACCGCAGGGGCCAGGCCGCTAACTATGGCTACACCTTC. Drawing the rest from reference TRBV7-9 and TRBJ1-2, the complete variable domain is DTGVSQNPRHKITKRGQNVTFRCDPISEHNRLYWYRQTLGQGPEFLTYFQNEAQLEKSRLLSDRFSAERPKGSFSTLEIQRTEQGDSAMYLCASSRNRRGQAANYGYTFGSGTRLTVV.

This sequence joins TRBV5-4 and TRBJ2-1; 12 bases align to TRBD2. Germline V gene data show CDR1 as SGHNT and CDR2 as YYREEE (reference sequence). The CDR3 has 15 amino acids. V was pared by 7 bases and J by 4 bases, with 6 bases of the junction left unmatched. The CDR3 loop is CASGRTSGTYNEQFF. The CDR3 DNA reads as TGTGCCAGCGGCCGGACTAGCGGGACTTACAATGAGCAGTTCTTC. The full variable domain, its missing parts supplied by reference TRBV5-4 and TRBJ2-1, is ETGVTQSPTHLIKTRGQQVTLRCSSQSGHNTVSWYQQALGQGPQFIFQYYREEENGRGNFPPRFSGLQFPNYSSELNVNALELDDSALYLCASGRTSGTYNEQFFGPGTRLTVL.

The chain joins TRBV7-9 to TRBJ1-5; D is possibly TRBD1 (5 bases). V lost 5 bases, J lost 2 bases, and 10 bases lay in between. Per the germline V gene, CDR1 is SEHNR and CDR2 is FQNEAQ (reference sequence). The CDR3 loop spans 14 amino acids. The CDR3 region is CASSTGTGNQPQHF. CDR3 nucleotide sequence: TGTGCCAGCAGCACCGGGACTGGCAATCAGCCCCAGCATTTT.

The J gene is TRBJ2-1, the V gene TRBV7-9; D call uncertain. Germline V gene lookup returns CDR1 SEHNR and CDR2 FQNEAQ (reference sequence). V was pared by 3 bases and J by 0 bases, with 18 bases between. The CDR3 runs to 18 residues. The CDR3 nucleotides are TGTGCCAGCAGCTTCGAAAAGACCAACCCTAGCTCCTACAATGAGCAGTTCTTC. The encoded protein is CASSFEKTNPSSYNEQFF.

The chain is built from TRBV6-1 and TRBJ1-5; D is undetermined. The CDR3 contains 13 residues. Trimming removed 7 bases from V and 2 bases from J, with 9 bases in between. CDR1 is MNHNS and CDR2 is SASEGT in the germline V gene. The CDR3 nucleotides read TGTGCCAGCACTCAAGGTGGCAATCAGCCCCAGCATTTT. Translating gives CASTQGGNQPQHF.

The gene calls are TRBV5-1 and TRBJ2-2; 7 nucleotides align to TRBD2. The trim removed 2 bases at V and 2 bases at J, leaving 6 bases unmatched. The CDR3 has 16 residues. The germline gives CDR1 SGHRS, CDR2 YFSETQ. CDR3: CASSFSRLANTGELFF. The CDR3 DNA reads as TGCGCCAGCAGCTTCTCACGACTAGCTAACACCGGGGAGCTGTTTTTT.

The gene calls are TRBV5-4 and TRBJ2-2; 12 bases align to TRBD2. Germline CDR1 is SGHNT and CDR2 is YYREEE (reference sequence). V gave up 0 bases and J gave up 7 bases; unmatched junction bases: 7. This CDR3 has 17 residues. CDR3 sequence: CASSLDLAGGPYGELFF. CDR3 in DNA: TGTGCCAGCAGCTTGGATCTAGCGGGAGGGCCTTACGGGGAGCTGTTTTTT.

Only a few counts were recorded for this clone. The genes are TRBV9 and TRBJ2-1; the D gene is possibly TRBD2 (6 bases). Germline V lookup: CDR1 SGDLS, CDR2 YYNGEE. Deletions cut 2 bases from V and 5 bases from J, with 23 bases between. This CDR3 contains 18 residues. The CDR3 is CASSVGGETLQRDNEQFF. CDR3 nucleotide sequence: TGTGCCAGCAGCGTTGGAGGGGAAACTCTCCAAAGAGACAATGAGCAGTTCTTC.

The chain joins TRBV30 to TRBJ2-3; D unclear. CDR1 is GTSNPN, CDR2 SVGIG, per germline (reference sequence). The V gene lost 3 bases and the J gene lost 2 bases, with 12 bases spanning the gap. This CDR3 comprises 14 residues. CDR3 protein: CAWRRVNPTDTQYF. The DNA of the CDR3 is TGTGCCTGGAGGAGAGTAAACCCCACAGATACGCAGTATTTT.

The sample holds one count of this clone. This chain connects TRBV15 to TRBJ2-1, with 8 bases that match TRBD2. The trim removed 0 bases at V and 2 bases at J, leaving 6 bases unmatched. Germline V gene data show CDR1 as LNHNV and CDR2 as YYDKDF (reference sequence). The CDR3 loop spans 17 amino acids. CDR3 coding DNA: TGTGCCACCAGCAGAGAAAGTCAGCGGGAGACCTACAATGAGCAGTTCTTC. Translation gives CATSRESQRETYNEQFF.

The CDR3 loop reads CASRWRRLGQPPETQYF. CDR3 DNA sequence: TGCGCCAGCAGATGGAGGAGGTTAGGACAGCCGCCGGAGACCCAGTACTTC. The gene calls are TRBV5-1 and TRBJ2-5; tentatively, D is TRBD1 (6 bases). CDR3 length: 17 amino acids. Between the trimmed V and J ends, which lost 5 bases and 5 bases, there was a span of 25 bases. The germline V gene has CDR1 SGHRS and CDR2 YFSETQ.

V is TRBV19 and J is TRBJ1-5; D gene unclear. Germline loops: CDR1 LNHDA, CDR2 SQIVND (reference sequence). This CDR3 spans 14 amino acids. V was shortened by 5 bases and J by 2 bases, with 10 bases between the two germline ends. CDR3 sequence reads: CASSWKGGNQPQHF. The CDR3 DNA is TGTGCCAGTAGTTGGAAGGGCGGCAATCAGCCCCAGCATTTT.